These T cell receptor beta chains were read from a single sample in a study of T cells in localized non-small cell lung cancer. Assay used: immunoSEQ multiplex PCR; TCRdb lists only in-frame clones, some missing. The sample holds thousands of clones; less than 25% are singletons and the top ten take under 8.5%. The specimen comprised lung tumor tissue, sampled before any cancer treatment. The receptors originated from an older male donor with stage III squamous cell lung carcinoma. Both conserved end residues are trimmed from each CDR3.

v_call cdr3_aa
TRBV11-3 ASSGRQRMNTEAF
TRBV6-1 ASSEGTGYSPLH
TRBV19 ASSFRDSDELAKNIQY
TRBV6-8 ASKRGRANYGYT
TRBV11-3 ASSHGTGSNYGYT
TRBV11-3 ASSFTSGAWGEQY
TRBV6-8 ASSSDRGRSRAF
TRBV11-3 ASSLPGQGFSGNTIY
TRBV6-8 ASSYYLRQERNYGYT
TRBV6-8 ASSEGVGYGYT
TRBV7-2 ASSPAIVAEAF
TRBV11-3 ASSFGGTARQPQH
TRBV19 ASSQSTDTQY
TRBV14 ASTLGAADTQY
TRBV11-3 ASSLGRGRDTQY
TRBV11-3 ASSFGQGTDTQY
TRBV6-8 ASLWELTRETQY
TRBV11-3 ASSLSPGSGGAYEQY
TRBV11-3 ASSSFSGGYTDTQY
TRBV9 ASSHGYEGSPLH
TRBV7-1 ASSPSSGNTIY
TRBV25-1 ASSSRSSYNEQF
TRBV6-8 ASTLGMSPEAF
TRBV25-1 ASSRDPGNTIY
TRBV2 ASRPIRDRGTEAF
TRBV6-8 ASSYSTVTEAF
TRBV6-8 ASRQTTGDTEAF
TRBV19 ASSPWDREKYGYT